The T cell receptor beta chain described here comes from a study of beta chain features in type 1 diabetes. Study summary: Patients were similar to healthy donors in age and gender (as well as in cell yields). General study findings and limits: Sequencing of cDNA might inflate the share of cells that strongly express TCR. Patients' naive, central memory and regulatory TCRB repertoires appeared more alike than those of healthy donors. Among all four CD4+ subsets, Type 1 diabetes patients had TCRB CDR3s that were moderately but significantly shorter.

This clone was counted a few times. Its antigen is as yet unknown. V shed 7 bases, J shed 2 bases, and the junction held 12 bases outside the gene matches. In germline, CDR1 is SGDLS, CDR2 YYNGEE. This CDR3 has 15 amino acids. Of the isolated RNA, all was reverse transcribed, and so the sequenced material was expressed TCRB transcripts. About 3.5 million reads per sample on average were obtained from naive, central memory and regulatory T cell samples. Sequenced by immunoSEQ multiplex PCR; TCRdb stores in-frame clones only, minus some. The repertoire holds some 190,000 clones, around 7.8% seen once, with approximately 0.87% in the top ten.

The sequence was obtained from a middle-aged woman with type 1 diabetes. The chain links TRBV9 to TRBJ2-7; 7 bases line up with TRBD1. Sequences were obtained from central memory CD4+ T cells from blood. CDR3 residues: CASEEMGTDPYEQYF. CDR3 coding DNA: TGTGCCAGCGAAGAGATGGGGACAGACCCCTACGAGCAGTACTTC.